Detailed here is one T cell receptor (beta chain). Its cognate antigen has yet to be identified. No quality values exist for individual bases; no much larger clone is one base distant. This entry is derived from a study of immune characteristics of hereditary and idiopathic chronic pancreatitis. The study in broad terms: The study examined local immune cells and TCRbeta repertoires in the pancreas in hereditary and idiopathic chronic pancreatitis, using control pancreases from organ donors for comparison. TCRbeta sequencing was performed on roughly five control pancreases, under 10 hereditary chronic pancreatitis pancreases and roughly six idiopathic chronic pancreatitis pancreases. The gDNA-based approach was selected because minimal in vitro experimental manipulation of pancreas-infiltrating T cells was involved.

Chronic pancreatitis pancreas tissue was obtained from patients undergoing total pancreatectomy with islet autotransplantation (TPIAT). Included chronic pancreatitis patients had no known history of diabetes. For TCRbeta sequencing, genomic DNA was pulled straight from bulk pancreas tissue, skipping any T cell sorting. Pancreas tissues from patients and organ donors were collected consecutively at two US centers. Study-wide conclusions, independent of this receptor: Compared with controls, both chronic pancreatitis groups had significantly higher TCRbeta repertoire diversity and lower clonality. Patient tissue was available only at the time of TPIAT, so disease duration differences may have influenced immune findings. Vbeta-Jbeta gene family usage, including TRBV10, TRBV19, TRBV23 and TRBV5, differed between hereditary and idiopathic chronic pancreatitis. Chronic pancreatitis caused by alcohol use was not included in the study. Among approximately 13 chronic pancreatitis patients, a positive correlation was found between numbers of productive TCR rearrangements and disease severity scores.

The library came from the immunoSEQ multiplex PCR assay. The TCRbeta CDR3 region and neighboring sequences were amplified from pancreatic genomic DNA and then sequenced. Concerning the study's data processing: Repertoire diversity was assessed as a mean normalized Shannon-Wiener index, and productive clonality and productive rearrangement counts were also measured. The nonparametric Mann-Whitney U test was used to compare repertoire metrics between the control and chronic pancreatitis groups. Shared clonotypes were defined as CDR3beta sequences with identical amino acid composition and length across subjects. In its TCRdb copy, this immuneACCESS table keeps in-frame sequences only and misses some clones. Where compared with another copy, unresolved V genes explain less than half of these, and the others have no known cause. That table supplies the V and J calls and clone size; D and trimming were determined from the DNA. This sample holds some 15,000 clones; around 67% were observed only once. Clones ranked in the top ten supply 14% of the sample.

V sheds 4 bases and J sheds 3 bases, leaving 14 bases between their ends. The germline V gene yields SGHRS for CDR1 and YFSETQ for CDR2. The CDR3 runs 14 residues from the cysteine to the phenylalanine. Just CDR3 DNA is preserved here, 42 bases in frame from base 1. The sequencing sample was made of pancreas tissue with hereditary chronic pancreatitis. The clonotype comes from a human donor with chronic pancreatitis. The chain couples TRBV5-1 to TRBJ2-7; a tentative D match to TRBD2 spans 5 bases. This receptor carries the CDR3 CASSATSTDYEQYF. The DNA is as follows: TGCGCCAGCAGCGCTACTAGTACGGACTACGAGCAGTACTTC.